The 18 T cell receptor beta chains below all came from one sample that was sequenced in a study of OX40 agonist ivuxolimab in advanced cancers. The receptor library was made with the immunoSEQ multiplex PCR assay. TCRdb retrieved this table from immuneACCESS and kept in-frame rearrangements only. Not all clones are present; in checked studies, unresolved V genes account for under half, and no reason is known for the remainder. The sample records 35,000 to 45,000 clones, 70% to 90% of which are singletons. 2.4% of the sample belongs to the ten largest clones. The sequenced sample was CD4+ or CD8+ T cells sorted from blood, obtained in a trial of the OX40 agonist ivuxolimab. Receptors originate from an adult with an advanced solid tumor such as melanoma, head and neck, liver or kidney cancer.

The rearrangement links TRBV29-1 to TRBJ2-6; no firm D call. Germline lookup yields CDR1 SQVTM and CDR2 ANQGSEA. This CDR3 region has 14 residues. V dropped 3 bases and J dropped 0 bases, with 6 bases sitting between them. CDR3 coding DNA: TGCAGCGTTGAGCAGAACTCTGGGGCCAACGTCCTGACTTTC. This gives the protein CSVEQNSGANVLTF.

As regards this clone: The same CDR3 arises from other DNA sequences in this sample as well. CDR3 DNA: TGTGCCAGCAGCTTGGGACAGACAAGTTATGGCTACACCTTC. Translation gives CASSLGQTSYGYTF. This chain connects TRBV5-6 to TRBJ1-2; D may be TRBD1 (5 bases). From germline, CDR1 is SGHDT and CDR2 YYEEEE. The CDR3 is 14 amino acids. V was clipped by 0 bases and J by 5 bases, with 11 bases between them.

The chain combines TRBV7-9 with TRBJ2-7; TRBD2 aligns across 13 bases. The CDR3 totals 13 residues. V lost 5 bases to trimming and J lost 13 bases; unmatched junction nucleotides: 8. From germline, CDR1 is SEHNR and CDR2 FQNEAQ (reference sequence). The CDR3 protein is CASSTWTSGGKYF. The CDR3 coding sequence is TGTGCCAGCAGCACCTGGACTAGCGGGGGAAAATACTTC.

The chain couples TRBV11-2 to TRBJ2-1, with TRBD2 identical over 8 bases. Unmatched junction bases numbered 4, after V lost 2 bases and J lost 4 bases. This CDR3 contains 15 residues. The germline gives CDR1 SGHAT, CDR2 FQNNGV. CDR3 bases: TGTGCCAGCAGCTTACTAGCGGGCCAGTACAATGAGCAGTTCTTC. Its protein product is CASSLLAGQYNEQFF.

This chain uses TRBV19 with TRBJ2-2; TRBD1 agrees at 9 bases. Germline V gives CDR1 LNHDA, CDR2 SQIVND (reference sequence). The CDR3 is 18 residues long. Unmatched junction bases numbered 8, after V lost 1 base and J lost 2 bases. The CDR3 DNA sequence: TGTGCCAGTAGTATAGTTGCGGCGGGACAGGGAAACACCGGGGAGCTGTTTTTT. Translation gives CASSIVAAGQGNTGELFF.

The chain carries TRBV7-9 and TRBJ2-2; tentatively, D is TRBD2 (7 bases). The length of the CDR3 is 16 residues. The germline CDR1 and CDR2 sequences are SEHNR and FQNEAQ (reference sequence). Between the trimmed V and J ends, which lost 3 bases and 6 bases, there was a span of 17 bases. Written as DNA, the CDR3 is TGTGCCAGCAGCTTTTCGGGGGGCCCCCACCCCGGGGAGCTGTTTTTT. As protein: CASSFSGGPHPGELFF.

The V and J genes are TRBV5-1 and TRBJ1-4; 7 bases line up with TRBD1. The CDR3 is made up of 17 amino acids. Germline CDR1 and CDR2: SGHRS and YFSETQ. V dropped 2 bases and J dropped 5; count of bases not matched to a gene: 12. The DNA of the CDR3 is TGCGCCAGCAGCTTTGGAACCCTGGCAGGGGGAAATGAAAAACTGTTTTTT. Translated, it gives CASSFGTLAGGNEKLFF.

This clone was detected only once. The gene calls are TRBV29-1 and TRBJ2-1; D uncertain. The germline V gene has CDR1 SQVTM and CDR2 ANQGSEA. V lost 7 bases to trimming and J lost 7 bases, with 11 bases between them. The CDR3 is 11 amino acids. This CDR3 is CSGRSGNEQFF. CDR3 coding DNA: TGCAGCGGTAGATCTGGGAATGAGCAGTTCTTC.

The V gene is TRBV5-1, the J gene TRBJ2-7; 8 bases are shared with TRBD1. Germline V gene sequence: CDR1 SGHRS, CDR2 YFSETQ. The CDR3 runs to 14 residues. The V and J ends lost 0 bases and 6 bases, in that order; junction bases with no gene match: 5. CDR3: CASSLEQGVIEQYF. CDR3 DNA sequence: TGCGCCAGCAGCTTGGAACAGGGGGTCATCGAGCAGTACTTC. Together with reference TRBV5-1 and TRBJ2-7, the CDR3 gives the full variable domain: KAGVTQTPRYLIKTRGQQVTLSCSPISGHRSVSWYQQTPGQGLQFLFEYFSETQRNKGNFPGRFSGRQFSNSRSEMNVSTLELGDSALYLCASSLEQGVIEQYFGPGTRLTVT.

This rearrangement joins TRBV30 to TRBJ2-6, with a possible D match to TRBD1 (5 bases). Germline V gene data show CDR1 as GTSNPN and CDR2 as SVGIG (reference sequence). This CDR3 is built from 17 residues. The ends were cut back, 0 bases at V and 0 bases at J, with 12 bases in the middle. For the CDR3, the DNA is TGTGCCTGGAGTGTCCCAGGGCCGCTCTCTGGGGCCAACGTCCTGACTTTC. Translation gives CAWSVPGPLSGANVLTF.

This chain joins TRBV10-1 and TRBJ1-1; perhaps TRBD1 as D (6 bases). The CDR3 has 15 residues. Trimming removed 6 bases from V and 0 bases from J, with 14 bases in between. Germline assignment: CDR1 WNHNN and CDR2 SYGVQD (reference sequence). CDR3: CASSPGDNLNTEAFF. The CDR3 bases are TGCGCCAGCAGCCCAGGGGACAACCTGAACACTGAAGCTTTCTTT.

The chain joins TRBV9 to TRBJ1-3; D is possibly TRBD1 (5 bases). The CDR3 covers 14 residues. CDR1 and CDR2 from the germline V gene are SGDLS and YYNGEE. With 3 bases removed from V and 14 bases from J, the gap between germline ends came to 21 bases. This CDR3 is CASSATLDRGLLYF. The CDR3 bases are TGTGCCAGCAGCGCAACTCTTGATCGGGGCTTATTATATTTT.

The rearrangement links TRBV9 to TRBJ1-1; no clear D gene. Trimming pared 3 bases from V and 0 bases from J, leaving 6 bases between. Germline CDR1 and CDR2: SGDLS and YYNGEE. The CDR3 loop spans 13 amino acids. The CDR3 DNA follows: TGTGCCAGCAGCGGGGGAGTGAACACTGAAGCTTTCTTT. Amino acid sequence: CASSGGVNTEAFF.

The V gene is TRBV7-2, the J gene TRBJ1-2; no firm D call. V gave up 5 bases and J gave up 4 bases, with 14 bases separating them. CDR1 and CDR2 (germline): SGHTA, FQGNSA. The CDR3 is made up of 14 amino acids. The CDR3 here is CASSLQTSAYGYTF. As DNA, the CDR3 is TGTGCCAGCAGCCTACAGACCTCAGCCTATGGCTACACCTTC.

This clone was counted between two and nine times. This chain links TRBV10-3 with TRBJ2-5; 11 bases map to TRBD2. The CDR3 extends over 18 amino acids. The germline V gene has CDR1 ENHRY and CDR2 SYGVKD. J lost 0 bases, V lost 0 bases, and 6 bases had no gene match. CDR3 bases: TGTGCCATCAGTGAGTCGAAACTAGCGGGGGCCTACCAAGAGACCCAGTACTTC. Translation: CAISESKLAGAYQETQYF.

The chain joins TRBV28 to TRBJ2-7, with TRBD1 matching over 8 bases. J lost 5 bases, V lost 6 bases, and 6 bases had no gene match. The CDR3 loop spans 13 amino acids. The germline V gene has CDR1 MDHEN and CDR2 SYDVKM. The CDR3 DNA is TGTGCCAGCAGGGACAGGGACGCCAACGAGCAGTACTTC. Protein product: CASRDRDANEQYF.

A remark on this clone: Its ends do not fully match the called genes, so a read error is possible. The chain carries TRBV5-8 and TRBJ2-3; D gene ambiguous. Germline V gives CDR1 SGHTS, CDR2 YDEGEE. CDR3 length equals 13 residues. CDR3 sequence reads: CASSQDFTDTQYF. DNA of the CDR3: TGCGCCAGCAGCCAAGATTTCACAGATACGCAGTATTTC.

The chain is built from TRBV7-8 and TRBJ1-1; D is ambiguous. Germline V gives CDR1 SGHVS, CDR2 FQNEAQ. Trimming left V 6 bases short and J 0 bases short, with 11 bases between. The CDR3 runs 14 residues. This CDR3 is CASRDTLMNTEAFF. The CDR3 DNA reads TGTGCCAGCAGAGACACCCTCATGAACACTGAAGCTTTCTTT.